The clone carrying this T cell receptor (beta chain) was detected only a few times. The study profiled TCR beta VDJ and CDR3 using genomic DNA as template. Via MiXCR, TCRdb re-called the reads, giving one row per CDR3 protein. Of 250,000 to 350,000 distinct CDR3 sequences listed, under 60% are singletons. All patients picked for sequencing had shown, by flow cytometry, an expansion of CD8+CD57+ cells. Germline V CDR1 and CDR2: SGHVS, FQNEAQ. The length of the CDR3 is 13 residues. With 3 bases removed from V and 7 bases from J, the gap between germline ends came to 7 bases. These data come from a study of CD8+CD57+ T cells in acquired aplastic anemia.

The TCR was taken from a human donor with aplastic anemia. Sequencing input: sorted CD4+, CD8+, or CD8+CD57+ T cells (not recorded which) from PBMCs. This rearrangement joins TRBV7-8 to TRBJ1-6; no reliable D call. The CDR3 is CASSFEWNSPLHF. CDR3 DNA sequence: TGTGCCAGCAGCTTCGAGTGGAATTCACCCCTCCACTTT.